This T cell receptor (beta chain) was sequenced for a study of regulatory T cells in long-lasting Graves disease. The time point here: newly diagnosed GD, antithyroid drugs for less than 3 months. Construction of the TCR library relied on RNA isolated from PBMCs. American Thyroid Association guidelines were used to diagnose Graves' disease. This clonotype appeared a few times. Building of the TCR beta libraries involved iRepertoire HTBI primers and Arm-PCR of CDR3 regions. TCRdb re-derived calls from the multiplex PCR reads in MiXCR, one entry per CDR3 protein. The data contain some 600,000 distinct CDR3 sequences, more than 15% of them singletons. With 1 base removed from V and 5 bases from J, the gap between germline ends came to 9 bases. The germline V gene encodes CDR1 LNHDA and CDR2 SQIVND (reference sequence). The CDR3 consists of 14 residues. The data were also submitted as part of a second study, on T cells in Graves' hyperthyroidism and ophthalmopathy. That publication notes: Carried out on the TCR CDR3, a first-round RT-PCR used the HTBI primer set. Ophthalmopathy cases were set apart from stable hyperthyroidism by a 13 V-J model.

V and J are TRBV19 and TRBJ2-1; no definite D call. The receptor was derived from a man between 18 and 35 years old with Graves disease. Here the sequenced sample was peripheral blood mononuclear cells (PBMCs), taken at new diagnosis, from a patient treated with antithyroid drugs. In nucleotides, the CDR3 is TGTGCCAGTAGTATAGCAAGGTGGAACAATGAGCAGTTCTTC. This codes for CASSIARWNNEQFF.